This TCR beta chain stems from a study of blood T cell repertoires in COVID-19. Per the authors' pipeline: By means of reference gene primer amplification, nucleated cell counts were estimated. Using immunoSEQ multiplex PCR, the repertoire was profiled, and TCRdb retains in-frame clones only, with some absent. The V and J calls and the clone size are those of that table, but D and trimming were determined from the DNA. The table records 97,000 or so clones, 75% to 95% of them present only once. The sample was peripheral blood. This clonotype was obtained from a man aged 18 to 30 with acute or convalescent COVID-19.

DNA of the CDR3: TGTGCCAGCAGCGTAGCTTCAGAGGGCAGCTATGGCTACACCTTC. Translated, it gives CASSVASEGSYGYTF. The chain couples TRBV9 to TRBJ1-2; D call uncertain. CDR3 size: 15 residues. Trimming stripped 0 bases from V and 4 bases from J, with 13 bases between. CDR1 is SGDLS and CDR2 is YYNGEE in the germline V gene.